What follows are 25 T cell receptor beta chains derived from one specimen sequenced in a study of T cells in localized non-small cell lung cancer. The table came from immunoSEQ multiplex PCR; TCRdb's copy has only in-frame clones and leaves some out. This table has tens of thousands of clones, 85% to 90% appearing once. The material sequenced was peripheral blood, taken before any cancer treatment. The receptors originated from a male donor aged 60 or older with stage I squamous cell lung carcinoma.

The V call is TRBV5-1, the J call TRBJ2-5; 7 bases agree with TRBD1. V lost 4 bases, J lost 5 bases, and 11 bases stayed unmatched. This CDR3 comprises 15 residues. From germline, CDR1 is SGHRS and CDR2 YFSETQ. CDR3: CASSPRTGWEETQYF. CDR3 coding DNA: TGCGCCAGCAGCCCACGGACAGGCTGGGAGGAGACCCAGTACTTC.

The chain carries TRBV7-9 and TRBJ2-1, with no clear D. The CDR3 length is 12 residues. The V end lost 5 bases, the J end lost 9 bases, and 11 bases lay between the germline ends. The germline CDR1 and CDR2 sequences are SEHNR and FQNEAQ (reference sequence). The CDR3 nucleotides read TGTGCCAGCAGCCCCTCTGGGCTTGAGCAGTTCTTC. This codes for CASSPSGLEQFF. Using reference TRBV7-9 and TRBJ2-1 for the parts outside the CDR3, the full variable domain is DTGVSQNPRHKITKRGQNVTFRCDPISEHNRLYWYRQTLGQGPEFLTYFQNEAQLEKSRLLSDRFSAERPKGSFSTLEIQRTEQGDSAMYLCASSPSGLEQFFGPGTRLTVL.

DNA for the CDR3: TGCGCCAGCGGGACGGGCAGGGAAGCAAGTTATGGCTACACCTTC. Residues: CASGTGREASYGYTF. The gene calls are TRBV5-1 and TRBJ1-2; TRBD1 is a possible D gene (5 bases). The CDR3 sequence is 15 residues long. Germline-derived CDR1 and CDR2 are SGHRS and YFSETQ. The germline V and J ends were trimmed by 7 bases and 5 bases, with 21 bases remaining between them.

The chain links TRBV18 to TRBJ2-1; TRBD2 agrees at 9 bases. The V gene end was trimmed by 2 bases and the J gene end by 5 bases; junction bases not matched to a gene: 4. The CDR3 loop spans 15 amino acids. The germline V gene encodes CDR1 KGHSH and CDR2 LQKENI. As DNA, the CDR3 is TGTGCCAGCTCACCAGTGAGCGGGGGGCACAATGAGCAGTTCTTC. Encoded protein: CASSPVSGGHNEQFF.

V and J are TRBV6-5 and TRBJ2-1; D is perhaps TRBD2 (7 bases). Between the trimmed V and J ends, which lost 8 bases and 0 bases, there was a span of 11 bases. From germline, CDR1 is MNHEY and CDR2 SVGAGI. This CDR3 region has 14 residues. This CDR3 reads CASGGGRSYNEQFF. In nucleotides, the CDR3 is TGTGCCAGCGGGGGGGGGCGCTCCTACAATGAGCAGTTCTTC.

The chain uses TRBV19 and TRBJ2-7, with D maybe TRBD1 (5 bases). V lost 3 bases to trimming and J lost 0 bases, with 12 bases between them. The V gene's germline CDR1 is LNHDA and CDR2 SQIVND (reference sequence). The CDR3 spans 15 residues. CDR3 DNA: TGTGCCAGTAGTATGGCAGGGATCAGCTCCTACGAGCAGTACTTC. Translating gives CASSMAGISSYEQYF.

The V and J genes are TRBV5-1 and TRBJ1-1; no clear D gene. The CDR3 has 15 amino acids. From germline, CDR1 is SGHRS and CDR2 YFSETQ. Trimming left V 0 bases short and J 1 base short, with 10 bases between. The CDR3 DNA follows: TGCGCCAGCAGCTTGGGACCATCGAGGAACACTGAAGCTTTCTTT. Residues: CASSLGPSRNTEAFF.

The J gene is TRBJ1-5, the V gene TRBV19; a weak D match, TRBD1 (5 bases). V lost 5 bases and J lost 2, with 19 bases in between. The germline V gene encodes CDR1 LNHDA and CDR2 SQIVND (reference sequence). CDR3 size: 17 residues. The CDR3 nucleotides read TGTGCCAGTAGTTCGAGAGGCAGGGAGGGAGGCAATCAGCCCCAGCATTTT. Translation gives CASSSRGREGGNQPQHF.

This chain joins TRBV5-8 and TRBJ2-2, with 8 bases aligning to TRBD1. Germline values: CDR1 SGHTS, CDR2 YDEGEE. The CDR3 extends over 14 amino acids. The junction had 5 bases not matched to a gene; V was cut back by 4 bases and J by 6 bases. This chain's CDR3 is CASSADRESGELFF. The CDR3 DNA follows: TGTGCCAGCAGCGCGGACAGGGAGTCCGGGGAGCTGTTTTTT.

The chain couples TRBV7-3 to TRBJ1-2; D is possibly TRBD1 (5 bases). Germline CDR1 and CDR2: SGHTA and FQGTGA. The CDR3 runs to 14 residues. Deletions cut 2 bases from V and 2 bases from J, with 9 bases between. CDR3 bases: TGTGCCAGCAGCTTAGGGGACGCGAACTATGGCTACACCTTC. It codes for CASSLGDANYGYTF.

The chain joins TRBV13 to TRBJ2-3; 9 positions agree with TRBD1. Germline-derived CDR1 and CDR2 are PRHDT and FYEKMQ (reference sequence). The CDR3 extends over 15 amino acids. The trim removed 4 bases at V and 3 bases at J, leaving 5 bases unmatched. The CDR3 DNA reads TGTGCCAGCAGCTCGGGACAGGGCTGGACAGATACGCAGTATTTT. It is translated as CASSSGQGWTDTQYF.

V is TRBV7-2 and J is TRBJ2-7; 10 bases fit TRBD2. CDR1 and CDR2 (germline): SGHTA, FQGNSA. J lost 3 bases, V lost 1 base, and 6 bases had no gene match. The CDR3 extends over 16 amino acids. The CDR3 coding sequence is TGTGCCAGCAGCTTAGATGGACTAGCGGCTCGCTACGAGCAGTACTTC. Its translation is CASSLDGLAARYEQYF.

The chain recombines TRBV7-2 with TRBJ1-6, with no clear D. Trimming pared 1 base from V and 0 bases from J, leaving 7 bases between. The CDR3 extends over 16 amino acids. CDR1 and CDR2 from the germline V gene are SGHTA and FQGNSA. CDR3 DNA sequence: TGTGCCAGCAGCTTAGTGGGTAGCTCCTATAATTCACCCCTCCACTTT. Its protein product is CASSLVGSSYNSPLHF. Variable domain in full (rest from reference TRBV7-2 and TRBJ1-6): GAGVSQSPSNKVTEKGKDVELRCDPISGHTALYWYRQSLGQGLEFLIYFQGNSAPDKSGLPSDRFSAERTGGSVSTLTIQRTQQEDSAVYLCASSLVGSSYNSPLHFGNGTRLTVT.

This chain uses TRBV9 with TRBJ1-2; no clear D gene. Trimming took off 3 bases at V and 8 bases at J, with 11 bases between the two ends. The CDR3 extends over 12 amino acids. The germline CDR1 and CDR2 sequences are SGDLS and YYNGEE. DNA for the CDR3: TGTGCCAGCAGCGGACCGGTTGACGGCTACACCTTC. Residues: CASSGPVDGYTF.

This chain connects TRBV5-1 to TRBJ1-2; 7 bases fit TRBD1. Germline CDR1 is SGHRS and CDR2 is YFSETQ. V lost 4 bases to trimming and J lost 6 bases; unmatched junction nucleotides: 15. The CDR3 sequence is 16 residues long. CDR3 in DNA: TGCGCCAGCAGCCGAACCAGGGGGGAGATGACAAATGGCTACACCTTC. Protein product: CASSRTRGEMTNGYTF.

The genes are TRBV7-6 and TRBJ2-7; possibly TRBD1 for D (6 bases). Per germline, CDR1 SGHVS and CDR2 FNYEAQ. The V end was cut by 5 bases, the J end by 7 bases, with 21 bases between. This CDR3 is built from 15 residues. The CDR3 DNA is TGTGCCAGCAGCGAATTACAGGGAAATGGGCGAGAGCAGTACTTC. This encodes CASSELQGNGREQYF.

V usage is TRBV20-1 and J usage is TRBJ1-3; D remains ambiguous. The length of the CDR3 is 11 residues. CDR1 and CDR2 (germline): DFQATT, SNEGSKA (reference sequence). The V gene lost 1 base and the J gene lost 6 bases, with 4 bases spanning the gap. The CDR3 DNA sequence: TGCAGTGCTAGAGGGGCAAACACCATATATTTT. Its protein is CSARGANTIYF.

The chain combines TRBV20-1 with TRBJ2-7; D remains unclear. The germline V gene has CDR1 DFQATT and CDR2 SNEGSKA (reference sequence). The length of the CDR3 is 11 residues. V lost 6 bases to trimming and J lost 5 bases, with 11 bases between them. The CDR3 spells CSAPLVDEQYF. In DNA form, the CDR3 reads TGCAGTGCCCCCCTGGTGGACGAGCAGTACTTC.

This chain connects TRBV18 to TRBJ1-5; no firm D call. The V end was cut by 3 bases, the J end by 9 bases, with 12 bases between. The CDR3 contains 13 residues. Germline lookup yields CDR1 KGHSH and CDR2 LQKENI. CDR3 coding DNA: TGTGCCAGCTCACCGACCGAAGAGGGGCCCCAGCATTTT. It translates to CASSPTEEGPQHF.

This sequence joins TRBV30 and TRBJ2-5; D may be TRBD2 (7 bases). Trimming pared 4 bases from V and 4 bases from J, leaving 10 bases between. Germline lookup yields CDR1 GTSNPN and CDR2 SVGIG (reference sequence). The CDR3 contains 12 residues. The CDR3 loop reads CAWTGGPETQYF. The CDR3 bases are TGTGCCTGGACCGGGGGGCCAGAGACCCAGTACTTC.

This rearrangement joins TRBV7-3 to TRBJ1-1, with a weak D call TRBD1 (6 bases). CDR1 and CDR2 (germline): SGHTA, FQGTGA. Trimming removed 0 bases from V and 1 base from J, with 9 bases in between. CDR3 size: 15 residues. CDR3 protein: CASSLTGTQNTEAFF. DNA of the CDR3: TGTGCCAGCAGCTTAACAGGGACACAGAACACTGAAGCTTTCTTT.

V gene TRBV30 combines with J gene TRBJ1-2; possible D gene TRBD1, 5 bases. The CDR3 spans 15 residues. Trimming took 3 bases from V and 0 from J, leaving 14 bases between them. Germline V CDR1 and CDR2: GTSNPN, SVGIG (reference sequence). CDR3 bases: TGTGCCTGGAGCCCGACAGTGTGGGCTAACTATGGCTACACCTTC. Translation: CAWSPTVWANYGYTF.

This rearrangement joins TRBV9 to TRBJ1-2; 9 bases are shared with TRBD1. Germline CDR1 SGDLS, CDR2 YYNGEE. V lost 4 bases, J lost 8 bases, and 12 bases stayed unmatched. The CDR3 length is 15 residues. Written as DNA, the CDR3 is TGTGCCAGCAGCCCTCAACCGGGACAGGGTCGGGGCTACACCTTC. As protein: CASSPQPGQGRGYTF.

V usage is TRBV18 and J usage is TRBJ1-1, with D possibly TRBD1 on 5 matching bases. Trimming shortened V by 6 bases and J by 6 bases, and 14 bases separated the two germline ends. The CDR3 contains 13 residues. Germline lookup yields CDR1 KGHSH and CDR2 LQKENI. This CDR3 is CASSPPSGAEAFF. In nucleotides, the CDR3 is TGTGCCAGCTCCCCCCCTTCGGGGGCTGAAGCTTTCTTT.

The V call is TRBV10-1, the J call TRBJ2-1; D might be TRBD1 (6 bases). The CDR3 length is 17 residues. V lost 3 bases and J 0 bases, leaving 15 bases between the germline ends. The germline V gene has CDR1 WNHNN and CDR2 SYGVQD (reference sequence). Written as DNA, the CDR3 is TGCGCCAGCAGTGATACTAGACAGGCGAGCTCCTACAATGAGCAGTTCTTC. Protein: CASSDTRQASSYNEQFF.